The source of this TCR beta chain is a study of Graves' ophthalmopathy and Graves' hyperthyroidism. Ophthalmopathy in the donors was of moderate-to-severe activity, with CAS ≥3, NOSPECS ≥4 and duration under 3 months. Clinicians diagnosed using symptoms, serum thyroxine, TRAb, thyroid ultrasound and orbital computed tomography. Beta-chain TCR CDR3 regions were amplified from RNA transcripts. RT-PCR in the first round used HTBI primers; a second-round multiplex PCR followed. TCRdb recomputed calls from the multiplex PCR reads with MiXCR, one row per CDR3 protein. The table includes 260,000 or so distinct CDR3 sequences, 40% to 50% detected once. Study outcomes and limitations: Also, most clonotypes expanded in the thyroid above 0.001 frequency appeared in blood.

There are 14 residues in the CDR3. Between the trimmed V and J ends, which lost 5 bases and 7 bases, there was a span of 17 bases. CDR1 is SNHLY and CDR2 is FYNNEI in the germline V gene. Concerning this clonotype: Its antigen is currently unknown.

Specimen: peripheral blood. The receptor comes from an adult man with Graves' ophthalmopathy. This chain joins TRBV2 and TRBJ1-2, with a weak D call TRBD1 (5 bases). The CDR3 nucleotides read TGTGCCAGCAGTTTTCGGGGCAGGCGGGGTGGCTACACCTTC. This codes for CASSFRGRRGGYTF.